This is a list of T cell receptor beta chains from one sample in a study of lymphopenia after photon versus proton radiotherapy. The repertoire was sequenced with immunoSEQ multiplex PCR; TCRdb's copy has only in-frame clones and lacks some. The sample lists about 40,000 clones, just over 85% occurring once. The specimen was peripheral blood, collected from a patient treated with proton-based radiotherapy. These receptors were collected from an older woman with pancreatic cancer. Some clones in this sample may be carry-over from other donors' samples. Both conserved end residues are part of each CDR3. A D gene is named only where the DNA matches it firmly. A row's size may be missing; if present it is once, few, many or a size class.

v_call	clone_size	d_call	j_call	cdr3_length	cdr3_aa	cdr3_nt
TRBV7-2	NA	TRBD2	TRBJ2-1	14	CASSQEGAGGWQFF	TGTGCCAGCAGCCAGGAAGGAGCGGGAGGTTGGCAGTTCTTC
TRBV30	NA	TRBD2	TRBJ2-7	14	CAWGQGGGSYEQYF	TGTGCCTGGGGCCAGGGCGGGGGCTCCTACGAGCAGTACTTC
TRBV5-4	NA	NA	TRBJ2-1	13	CASSFQGYNEQFF	TGTGCCAGCAGCTTTCAAGGGTACAATGAGCAGTTCTTC
TRBV7-2	NA	NA	TRBJ1-5	12	CASSIVGQPQHF	TGTGCCAGCAGTATAGTGGGGCAGCCCCAGCATTTT
TRBV5-4	NA	TRBD1	TRBJ1-1	13	CASSLQGATEAFF	TGTGCCAGCAGCCTTCAGGGGGCCACTGAAGCTTTCTTT
TRBV6-5	NA	TRBD1	TRBJ2-7	14	CASSSPGQGYEQYF	TGTGCCAGCAGTTCCCCGGGACAGGGCTACGAGCAGTACTTC
TRBV30	NA	NA	TRBJ1-5	15	CAWSQDEFSNQPQHF	TGTGCCTGGAGCCAGGACGAATTTAGCAATCAGCCCCAGCATTTT
TRBV6-1	NA	NA	TRBJ2-7	14	CASRGWGQGDEQYF	TGTGCCAGCAGGGGTTGGGGCCAGGGAGACGAGCAGTACTTC
TRBV19	NA	NA	TRBJ2-7	13	CASSFSASYEQYF	TGTGCCAGTAGTTTCTCAGCGTCCTACGAGCAGTACTTC
TRBV7-2	NA	NA	TRBJ2-3	16	CASSTTPDSTTDTQYF	TGTGCCAGCAGCACAACCCCGGACTCCACCACAGATACGCAGTATTTT
TRBV4-1	few	TRBD2	TRBJ2-7	15	CASSQPLGLAGKQYF	TGCGCCAGCAGCCAGCCTCTGGGACTAGCCGGCAAGCAGTACTTC
TRBV19	NA	NA	TRBJ2-7	13	CASSISPGYEQYF	TGTGCCAGTAGTATTTCGCCGGGATACGAGCAGTACTTC
TRBV27	NA	NA	TRBJ1-1	13	CASSLKGNTEAFF	TGTGCCAGCAGTTTAAAGGGGAACACTGAAGCTTTCTTT
TRBV4-3	NA	NA	TRBJ1-6	14	CASSSGQYNPPLHF	TGCGCCAGCAGCAGCGGGCAGTATAATCCACCCCTCCACTTT
TRBV7-8	NA	NA	TRBJ1-1	15	CASSPVTGLVTEAFF	TGTGCCAGCAGCCCTGTAACAGGGCTTGTGACTGAAGCTTTCTTT
TRBV6-1	NA	TRBD1	TRBJ1-5	14	CASMKGTGNQPQHF	TGTGCCAGCATGAAAGGGACAGGTAATCAGCCCCAGCATTTT
TRBV7-3	NA	NA	TRBJ2-3	12	CASSSPRGTQYF	TGTGCCAGCAGCTCTCCTCGGGGTACGCAGTATTTT
TRBV7-6	NA	NA	TRBJ1-1	14	CASSLVRMTDEAFF	TGTGCCAGCAGCTTAGTTCGTATGACAGATGAAGCTTTCTTT
TRBV5-4	NA	TRBD2	TRBJ2-1	16	CASSLGSGRTYNEQFF	TGTGCCAGCAGCCTCGGGAGCGGGAGGACCTACAATGAGCAGTTCTTC
TRBV5-1	NA	NA	TRBJ1-2	15	CASSLGGVYNYGYTF	TGCGCCAGCAGCTTAGGAGGGGTGTATAACTATGGCTACACCTTC
TRBV9	NA	NA	TRBJ1-3	12	CASSVSGNTIYF	TGTGCCAGCAGCGTGTCTGGAAACACCATATATTTT
TRBV7-3	medium-sized	TRBD2	TRBJ2-1	14	CASSSLADYNEQFF	TGTGCCAGCAGTTCTCTAGCGGACTACAATGAGCAGTTCTTC